Listed here are 18 T cell receptor beta chains from one sample, sequenced in a study of control samples from healthy donors and cancer patients. Assay used: immunoSEQ multiplex PCR; TCRdb lists only in-frame clones, some missing. In the table there are 120,000 or so clones, around nine tenths of which are singletons. The sample was blood. Source of these receptors: a man in his forties in good health.

The genes are TRBV5-4 and TRBJ1-1; D is ambiguous. Trimming shortened V by 3 bases and J by 0 bases, and 6 bases separated the two germline ends. The CDR3 is made up of 13 amino acids. Germline V gene lookup returns CDR1 SGHNT and CDR2 YYREEE (reference sequence). CDR3 DNA sequence: TGTGCCAGCAGCTACGGGTTGAACACTGAAGCTTTCTTT. Translating it yields CASSYGLNTEAFF.

The CDR3 region has the DNA TGTGCCAGCTCACCAGGCAGGGGGCTTTCTGAAGCTTTCTTT. It yields the protein CASSPGRGLSEAFF. V is TRBV18 and J is TRBJ1-1; 8 bases are shared with TRBD1. CDR1 KGHSH and CDR2 LQKENI come from the germline V gene. V shed 2 bases and J 6 bases; nucleotides not matched to a gene: 5. The CDR3 spans 14 residues.

This sequence joins TRBV15 and TRBJ1-5; D possibly corresponds to TRBD1 (6 bases). The germline V gene has CDR1 LNHNV and CDR2 YYDKDF (reference sequence). V lost 3 bases to trimming and J lost 7 bases, with 25 bases between them. CDR3 size: 18 residues. CDR3 sequence: CATSSPTHRGGWGQPQHF. CDR3 nucleotide sequence: TGTGCCACCAGCAGTCCGACCCACCGGGGGGGCTGGGGGCAGCCCCAGCATTTT.

A single count supports this clone. CDR3 coding DNA: TGTGCCAGCAGCTTCCGGGCCGGAGTCTTTGACAAAAACATTCAGTACTTC. It yields the protein CASSFRAGVFDKNIQYF. The chain uses TRBV7-2 and TRBJ2-4; D is unresolved. The CDR3 consists of 17 residues. CDR1 and CDR2 (germline): SGHTA, FQGNSA. V was pared by 3 bases and J by 3 bases, with 18 bases between.

This sequence joins TRBV6-1 and TRBJ1-5, with 10 bases fitting TRBD1. The trim removed 2 bases at V and 5 bases at J, leaving 6 bases unmatched. The CDR3 spans 16 residues. Germline values: CDR1 MNHNS, CDR2 SASEGT. The CDR3 DNA follows: TGTGCCAGCAGTGAAACAAGGGACAGGGGATATCAGCCCCAGCATTTT. Protein product: CASSETRDRGYQPQHF.

The chain combines TRBV5-1 with TRBJ2-1; unclear D gene. V was clipped by 0 bases and J by 7 bases, with 5 bases between them. There are 12 residues in the CDR3. CDR1 and CDR2 (germline): SGHRS, YFSETQ. The CDR3 nucleotides are TGCGCCAGCAGCTTGGCAGTGAATGAGCAGTTCTTC. Translated: CASSLAVNEQFF.

The rearrangement links TRBV10-1 to TRBJ1-1; D not certain. This CDR3 spans 14 amino acids. V was trimmed by 8 bases and J by 1 base, leaving 14 bases between them. Germline CDR1 WNHNN, CDR2 SYGVQD (reference sequence). The CDR3 here is CASSPYFPNTEAFF. The CDR3 DNA follows: TGCGCCAGCTCCCCCTATTTCCCGAACACTGAAGCTTTCTTT.

This clone was seen a single time. The chain links TRBV5-4 to TRBJ2-5; 7 bases map to TRBD1. Germline values: CDR1 SGHNT, CDR2 YYREEE (reference sequence). The J segment lost 2 bases and the V segment lost 5 bases, leaving 6 bases of the junction unmatched. The CDR3 covers 14 residues. The CDR3 DNA is TGTGCCAGCAGTTCTGGACAGGTACAAGAGACCCAGTACTTC. The encoded protein is CASSSGQVQETQYF. Combining the CDR3 with reference TRBV5-4 and TRBJ2-5 gives the whole variable domain ETGVTQSPTHLIKTRGQQVTLRCSSQSGHNTVSWYQQALGQGPQFIFQYYREEENGRGNFPPRFSGLQFPNYSSELNVNALELDDSALYLCASSSGQVQETQYFGPGTRLLVL.

This clone was seen a few times. CDR3 loop: CASSEVQGARTEAFF. The CDR3 bases are TGTGCCAGCAGTGAGGTACAGGGGGCGAGGACTGAAGCTTTCTTT. The genes are TRBV25-1 and TRBJ1-1, with 9 bases lining up with TRBD1. CDR1 and CDR2 (germline): MGHDK, SYGVNS. This CDR3 contains 15 residues. The ends lost 3 bases at V and 5 bases at J; junction bases unmatched: 7.

This chain joins TRBV10-1 and TRBJ2-3; TRBD2 matches 9 bases. In germline, CDR1 is WNHNN, CDR2 SYGVQD (reference sequence). J lost 4 bases, V lost 5 bases, and 4 bases had no gene match. The CDR3 covers 14 residues. CDR3 nucleotide sequence: TGCGCCAGCAGTAGGCGGGGGGGCGCAGATACGCAGTATTTT. It yields the protein CASSRRGGADTQYF.

The V and J genes are TRBV5-6 and TRBJ1-6; the D gene is possibly TRBD1 (5 bases). Germline V lookup: CDR1 SGHDT, CDR2 YYEEEE. V was clipped by 4 bases and J by 4 bases, with 24 bases between them. The CDR3 loop spans 19 amino acids. CDR3 sequence: CASSKRPGRERSYNSPLHF. The CDR3, as DNA: TGTGCCAGCAGCAAGCGACCGGGACGGGAAAGATCTTATAATTCACCCCTCCACTTT. Complete variable domain (other parts from reference TRBV5-6 and TRBJ1-6): DAGVTQSPTHLIKTRGQQVTLRCSPKSGHDTVSWYQQALGQGPQFIFQYYEEEERQRGNFPDRFSGHQFPNYSSELNVNALLLGDSALYLCASSKRPGRERSYNSPLHFGNGTRLTVT.

The genes are TRBV19 and TRBJ2-3; D remains unclear. V was pared by 7 bases and J by 2 bases, with 10 bases between. The CDR3 length is 13 residues. Germline V gene data show CDR1 as LNHDA and CDR2 as SQIVND (reference sequence). Here the CDR3 reads CASTPFPTDTQYF. CDR3 sequence (DNA): TGTGCCAGTACCCCCTTCCCCACAGATACGCAGTATTTT.

This clone has only a few counts. Other DNA variants within this sample encode the same CDR3. The chain employs TRBV24-1 and TRBJ1-5, with a tentative D call TRBD1 (5 bases). The germline V gene has CDR1 KGHDR and CDR2 SFDVKD. V shed 2 bases and J shed 7 bases, with 8 bases lying between them. CDR3 size: 13 residues. The CDR3 nucleotides read TGTGCCACCAGTGATTCCCCAGGGCAGCCCCAGCATTTT. Translating gives CATSDSPGQPQHF.

V is TRBV9 and J is TRBJ1-6; 7 nucleotides line up with TRBD1. V shed 2 bases, J shed 14 bases, and the junction held 4 bases outside the gene matches. CDR3 length equals 12 residues. Germline assignment: CDR1 SGDLS and CDR2 YYNGEE. Here the CDR3 reads CASSVDRDTLHF. The DNA for the CDR3 is TGTGCCAGCAGCGTCGACAGGGACACCCTCCACTTT.

This chain links TRBV12-3 or TRBV12-4 with TRBJ2-7; no clear D. The V end was cut by 1 base, the J end by 4 bases, with 5 bases between. The length of the CDR3 is 12 residues. The DNA for the CDR3 is TGTGCCAGCAGTTTAGATCGTTACGAGCAGTACTTC. It codes for CASSLDRYEQYF.

This rearrangement joins TRBV5-1 to TRBJ2-3, with unresolved D. Trimming left V 0 bases short and J 4 bases short, with 3 bases between. Germline CDR1 and CDR2: SGHRS and YFSETQ. CDR3 length: 12 amino acids. The CDR3 spells CASSLGADTQYF. CDR3 coding DNA: TGCGCCAGCAGCTTGGGGGCAGATACGCAGTATTTT.

The V call is TRBV18, the J call TRBJ2-5, with 7 bases lining up with TRBD1. V lost 4 bases, J lost 2 bases, and 4 bases stayed unmatched. The CDR3 runs to 14 residues. Per germline, CDR1 KGHSH and CDR2 LQKENI. CDR3 region: CASSLQGLQETQYF. The CDR3 DNA reads TGTGCCAGCTCACTACAGGGGCTTCAAGAGACCCAGTACTTC.

The table lists this clone with a count of one. V usage is TRBV6-5 and J usage is TRBJ2-5; D is ambiguous. CDR3 size: 13 residues. From germline, CDR1 is MNHEY and CDR2 SVGAGI. With 3 bases removed from V and 5 bases from J, the gap between germline ends came to 10 bases. The chain's CDR3 is CASSYWWWETQYF. The DNA for the CDR3 is TGTGCCAGCAGTTATTGGTGGTGGGAGACCCAGTACTTC.